This note documents a single T cell receptor beta chain sequence. Its antigen remains unidentified. This specimen comes from a study of cytomegalovirus exposure and HLA in healthy donors. Findings of the study overall: In vitro experiments confirmed that three CMV-associated chains were specific for CMV antigens. Analysis was carried out at a later point, and it linked a missense DCLRE1C variant to TCR beta V- and J-gene trimming.

The CDR3 is 16 residues long. In germline, CDR1 is MGHRA, CDR2 YSYEKL. The ends were cut back, 0 bases at V and 3 bases at J, with 12 bases in the middle. 60 Vbeta and 13 Jbeta primers were used in PCR. Profiled with immunoSEQ multiplex PCR; TCRdb holds only in-frame clones, not every one. The sample lists some 100,000 clones; roughly three quarters were seen once. The TCR sequence derives from a woman in her fifties or sixties in good health and CMV-seropositive. The sequenced material came from PBMCs. V is TRBV4-1 and J is TRBJ1-5; D might be TRBD1 (5 bases). CDR3 residues: CASSQDPGTPNQPQHF. The DNA for the CDR3 is TGCGCCAGCAGCCAAGATCCCGGGACTCCCAATCAGCCCCAGCATTTT.